Below are 3 T cell receptor beta chains sequenced from a single sample in a study of T cells in Graves' hyperthyroidism and ophthalmopathy. The TCR beta CDR3 regions underwent amplification using RNA transcripts as the source. Initially, a first-round RT-PCR of the TCR CDR3 employed the HTBI primer set. MiXCR was run by TCRdb on the multiplex PCR reads, yielding one entry per CDR3 protein. Of some 570,000 distinct CDR3 sequences listed, roughly 17% are singletons. The sample was blood. All receptors derive from a woman under 30 with Graves' ophthalmopathy.

This clonotype appeared a few times. This sequence joins TRBV18 and TRBJ1-3; D possibly corresponds to TRBD1 (6 bases). The CDR3 is 16 residues long. Trimming took off 3 bases at V and 0 bases at J, with 12 bases between the two ends. Germline values: CDR1 KGHSH, CDR2 LQKENI. The CDR3 loop reads CASSPGHMSSGNTIYF. The CDR3 coding sequence is TGTGCCAGCTCACCGGGACACATGAGCTCTGGAAACACCATATATTTT.

Ten or more counts support this clonotype. This sequence joins TRBV7-8 and TRBJ1-2; D is unclear. CDR1 is SGHVS, CDR2 FQNEAQ, per germline. The CDR3 has 12 amino acids. V lost 5 bases and J 8 bases, leaving 12 bases between the germline ends. The CDR3 is CASSEALQGYTF. The CDR3 DNA reads TGTGCCAGCAGCGAGGCCCTGCAGGGCTACACCTTC.

This clonotype was seen repeatedly, ten times or more. The chain recombines TRBV6-1 with TRBJ1-1, with 9 bases that match TRBD1. Trimming cost V 5 bases and J 1 base; bases outside gene matches: 2. The CDR3 is 14 amino acids. Germline V gives CDR1 MNHNS, CDR2 SASEGT. The CDR3 DNA sequence: TGTGCCAGCAGTCAGACAGGGGGGAACACTGAAGCTTTCTTT. This codes for CASSQTGGNTEAFF.